This T cell receptor beta chain was captured by sequencing in a study of early T cells in non-severe SARS-CoV-2 infection. Study at large: It was bulk RNA from unsorted whole blood that was sequenced, and the chains were unpaired.

cDNA molecules, individually, were tagged with unique molecular identifiers. Each CDR3 protein is one row after TCRdb ran MiXCR on the 5' RACE reads. The data show about 48,000 distinct CDR3 sequences, 6.2% seen once. Trimming removed 9 bases from V and 8 bases from J; junction bases left unmatched: 7. CDR3 length: 12 residues. Germline V gene data show CDR1 as KGHDR and CDR2 as SFDVKD. As for this clonotype: The antigen is not known.

General study points: Reliance on VDJdb matching favored anti-spike CD8 responses; private and CD4 specificities were missed.

This TCR was recovered from an adult who was a healthcare worker with PCR-confirmed SARS-CoV-2 infection or an uninfected control (not recorded which). The sample here was whole blood, taken at baseline. The J gene is TRBJ2-5, the V gene TRBV24-1, with 8 bases fitting TRBD1. The CDR3 DNA follows: TGTGCCACCTCTCAGCAGGGGGCTACCCAGTACTTC. Translation gives CATSQQGATQYF.